The following is a T cell receptor beta chain sequence with its context. Those enrolled in Seattle joined during active infection and were followed longitudinally afterward. This entry is derived from a study of blood T cell repertoires in COVID-19. V lost 4 bases and J 1 base, leaving 15 bases between the germline ends. The germline V gene has CDR1 SGHNT and CDR2 YYREEE (reference sequence). The CDR3 loop spans 15 amino acids. The repertoire was sequenced with immunoSEQ multiplex PCR; TCRdb's copy has only in-frame clones and lacks some. Of roughly 150,000 clones listed, approximately 86% are singletons.

The source is a woman aged 80 or over with COVID-19, enrolled during active disease. This chain connects TRBV5-4 to TRBJ2-7; weak D call: TRBD2 (5 bases). Specimen: peripheral blood. CDR3 region: CASSHSPGSSYEQYF. The CDR3 nucleotides are TGTGCCAGCAGCCACTCACCGGGATCTTCCTACGAGCAGTACTTC.